The rows below give T cell receptor beta chains drawn from one sample of a study of vaccination effects on CD4 cells after COVID-19. Measured with immunoSEQ multiplex PCR; TCRdb has only the in-frame clones, and not every one. The sample gives roughly 35,000 clones, 55% to 75% of which show up once; about 17% is in the top ten. No cognate antigen is known for these TCRs. This material consisted of CD4+ T cells from PBMCs cultured with HCoV-NL63 spike peptides, taken before COVID-19 vaccination. These receptor sequences come from a human donor who had a prior SARS-CoV-2 infection. CDR3s leave out the opening cysteine and the closing phenylalanine or tryptophan.

>TRBV14|TRBJ2-3
ASSQDPGRGTDTQY
>TRBV2|TRBJ1-6
ASSVGPNSPLH
>TRBV12-3/TRBV12-4|TRBJ1-1
ASSFYRVGAF
>TRBV10-3|TRBJ2-3
AIKDRGTTDTQY
>TRBV2|TRBJ2-1
ASSGLVRYNEQF
>TRBV5-1|TRBJ2-2
ASSLVPQTDTGELF
>TRBV6-5|TRBJ1-2
ASRTPRDTYGYT
>TRBV7-3|TRBJ2-7
ASSSTPGTYYEQY
>TRBV5-1|TRBJ2-1
ASSLLAGESYNEQF
>TRBV12-3/TRBV12-4|TRBJ2-7
ASSFRDSYEQY
>TRBV9|TRBJ2-7
ASSRQGASYEQY
>TRBV14|TRBJ2-7
ASSQPNGLTGTYEQY
>TRBV5-6|TRBJ2-7
ASSLLPRSTDEQY
>TRBV23-1|TRBJ2-2
ASSPPKGGPGLAGAGNTGELF
>TRBV19|TRBJ2-3
ATLSADSGTDTQY
>TRBV7-6|TRBJ2-5
ASSLALVGRDQETQY
>TRBV14|TRBJ1-2
ASSPGVGLYGYT
>TRBV5-6|TRBJ2-7
ASSLAGGVGLTYEQY
>TRBV5-1|TRBJ1-1
ASSLQGYEAF
>TRBV4-1|TRBJ2-1
ASSQDHDTSYNEQF
>TRBV5-1|TRBJ1-2
ASSPGVDSYT
>TRBV7-6|TRBJ2-5
ASSLFEGSQETQY
>TRBV3-1/TRBV3-2|TRBJ1-3
ASSQVGNTIY
>TRBV9|TRBJ2-3
ASSALAGERTDTQY
>TRBV27|TRBJ2-3
ASSSWDVGDTDTQY
>TRBV6-5|TRBJ1-2
ASSYGGIYGYT
>TRBV5-4|TRBJ2-7
ASSPSPTDSYEQY
>TRBV7-2|TRBJ2-3
ASSLIGRGSTDTQY
>TRBV5-4|TRBJ2-2
ASSPMASGGIMSTGELF
>TRBV19|TRBJ2-5
ASSTTRGGTQY
>TRBV7-2|TRBJ2-1
ASSSGLAVYNEQF
>TRBV2|TRBJ1-1
ASSESGRLNTEAF
>TRBV5-6|TRBJ2-4
ASSSLLGAQNIQY
>TRBV20-1|TRBJ2-3
SASGLVGSDTQY
>TRBV7-8|TRBJ1-1
ASSSDRGAEAF
>TRBV11-3|TRBJ2-1
ASSLGGGRKNEQF
>TRBV4-3|TRBJ1-4
ASSQDKQGSGGTNEKLF
>TRBV19|TRBJ2-1
ASSRAGGSYNEQF
>TRBV21-1|TRBJ1-2
ASSKEGRWGAVLCYGYT
>TRBV7-2|TRBJ2-7
ASSFRDYPNEQY
>TRBV7-8|TRBJ1-2
ASSLTESGYT
>TRBV19|TRBJ1-1
ASKHFNQNTEAF
>TRBV27|TRBJ1-4
ASSITGLGMEKLF
>TRBV5-1|TRBJ2-2
ASSDPGQGDGELF
>TRBV7-2|TRBJ2-2
ATRTSGYGANTGELF
>TRBV7-9|TRBJ2-2
ASSPRTGEGTGELF
>TRBV7-2|TRBJ2-1
ASSLGGVTYNEQF
>TRBV15|TRBJ2-6
ATSRDRGFSGANVLT
>TRBV30|TRBJ1-1
AWKRDGEAF
>TRBV4-3|TRBJ2-2
ASSQGTGTGELF
>TRBV5-1|TRBJ1-1
ASSLMMPMNTEAF
>TRBV5-1|TRBJ1-2
ASSKTAGDNYGYT